What follows are 5 T cell receptor beta chains derived from one specimen sequenced in a study of memory CD4+ T cells and cytomegalovirus serostatus. Single viable CD3+CD4+CD8-CD45RO+ cells were sorted as the memory CD4+ T cells. Sequenced by immunoSEQ multiplex PCR; TCRdb stores in-frame clones only, minus some. The table lists around 49,000 clones, around 80% of them singletons. Input material: memory CD4+ T cells from blood. These receptors were collected from an adult in good health and CMV-seronegative.

This clone has only one observation. The V call is TRBV18, the J call TRBJ2-7; 7 positions match TRBD2. Germline V gene data show CDR1 as KGHSH and CDR2 as LQKENI. The CDR3 contains 16 residues. J was trimmed by 2 bases and V by 0 bases; bases with no gene match: 7. DNA of the CDR3: TGTGCCAGCTCACCACCGGGGGGGATGAGGGCCTACGAGCAGTACTTC. Protein sequence: CASSPPGGMRAYEQYF.

V gene TRBV28 combines with J gene TRBJ2-1; 11 bases map to TRBD2. The germline gives CDR1 MDHEN, CDR2 SYDVKM. Trimming cost V 3 bases and J 7 bases; bases outside gene matches: 5. CDR3 length: 15 residues. The CDR3 bases are TGTGCCAGCAGTTTTGAGGGACTAGCGGAAAATGAGCAGTTCTTC. Translated: CASSFEGLAENEQFF.

This clone has only one observation. The rearrangement links TRBV19 to TRBJ2-1; TRBD2 agrees at 10 bases. The CDR3 consists of 16 residues. Germline-derived CDR1 and CDR2 are LNHDA and SQIVND (reference sequence). Germline trimming cut 7 bases from V and 5 bases from J; bases unmatched to any gene: 11. The CDR3 here is CASKGASGGSHNEQFF. DNA for the CDR3: TGTGCCAGTAAGGGGGCTAGCGGGGGAAGTCACAATGAGCAGTTCTTC.

This clone was found once. V is TRBV11-2 and J is TRBJ1-5; no clear D. The CDR3 is 14 residues long. The V end lost 5 bases, the J end lost 2 bases, and 10 bases lay between the germline ends. The germline CDR1 and CDR2 sequences are SGHAT and FQNNGV. CDR3 DNA: TGTGCCAGCAGCCCCACTGTGGGCAATCAGCCCCAGCATTTT. Protein sequence: CASSPTVGNQPQHF.

The chain joins TRBV7-8 to TRBJ1-5; no definite D call. Trimming removed 3 bases from V and 0 bases from J, with 9 bases in between. Germline-derived CDR1 and CDR2 are SGHVS and FQNEAQ. The CDR3 is made up of 15 amino acids. The CDR3 protein is CASSLIDDSNQPQHF. CDR3 DNA: TGTGCCAGCAGCTTGATAGACGATAGCAATCAGCCCCAGCATTTT.